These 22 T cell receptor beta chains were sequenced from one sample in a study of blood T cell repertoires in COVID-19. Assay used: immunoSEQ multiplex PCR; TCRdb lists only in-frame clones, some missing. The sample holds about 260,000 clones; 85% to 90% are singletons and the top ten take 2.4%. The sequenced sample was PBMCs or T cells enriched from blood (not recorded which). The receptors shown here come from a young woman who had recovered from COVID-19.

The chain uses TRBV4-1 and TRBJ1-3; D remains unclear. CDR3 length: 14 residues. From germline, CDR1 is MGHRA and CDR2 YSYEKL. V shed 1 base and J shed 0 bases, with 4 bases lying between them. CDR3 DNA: TGCGCCAGCAGCCAAGTCCGCTCTGGAAACACCATATATTTT. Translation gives CASSQVRSGNTIYF.

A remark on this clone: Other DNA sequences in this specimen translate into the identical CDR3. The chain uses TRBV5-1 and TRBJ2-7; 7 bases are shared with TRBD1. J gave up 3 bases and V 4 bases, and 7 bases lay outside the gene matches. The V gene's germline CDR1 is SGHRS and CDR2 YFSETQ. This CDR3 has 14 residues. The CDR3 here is CASSPTGSSYEQYF. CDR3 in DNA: TGCGCCAGCAGCCCGACAGGGAGCAGCTACGAGCAGTACTTC.

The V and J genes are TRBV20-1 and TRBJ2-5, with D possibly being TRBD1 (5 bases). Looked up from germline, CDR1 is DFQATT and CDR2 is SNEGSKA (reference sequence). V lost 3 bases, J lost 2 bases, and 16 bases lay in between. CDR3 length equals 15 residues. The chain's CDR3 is CSASLVRELQETQYF. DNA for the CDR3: TGCAGTGCTAGTTTAGTCAGGGAACTTCAAGAGACCCAGTACTTC.

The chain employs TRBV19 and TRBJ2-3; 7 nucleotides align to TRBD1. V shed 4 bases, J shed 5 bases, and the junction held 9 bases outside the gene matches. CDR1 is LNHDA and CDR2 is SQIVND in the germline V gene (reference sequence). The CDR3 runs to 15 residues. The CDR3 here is CASSTSTGFGDTQYF. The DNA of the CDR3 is TGTGCCAGTAGTACCTCGACAGGGTTTGGAGATACGCAGTATTTT. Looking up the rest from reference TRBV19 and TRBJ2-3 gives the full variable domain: DGGITQSPKYLFRKEGQNVTLSCEQNLNHDAMYWYRQDPGQGLRLIYYSQIVNDFQKGDIAEGYSVSREKKESFPLTVTSAQKNPTAFYLCASSTSTGFGDTQYFGPGTRLTVL.

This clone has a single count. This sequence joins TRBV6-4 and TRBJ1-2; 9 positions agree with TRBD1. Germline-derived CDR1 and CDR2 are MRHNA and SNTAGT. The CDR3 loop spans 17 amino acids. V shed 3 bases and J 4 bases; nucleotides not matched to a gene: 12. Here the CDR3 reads CASSEVGGQGTSYGYTF. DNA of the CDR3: TGTGCCAGCAGTGAAGTGGGGGGACAGGGAACTTCCTATGGCTACACCTTC.

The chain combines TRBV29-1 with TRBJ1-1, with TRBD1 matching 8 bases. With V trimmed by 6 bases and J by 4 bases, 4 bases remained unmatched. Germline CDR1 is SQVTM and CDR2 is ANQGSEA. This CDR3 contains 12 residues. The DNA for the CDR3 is TGCAGCGTGCACAGGGGGACCACTGAAGCTTTCTTT. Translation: CSVHRGTTEAFF.

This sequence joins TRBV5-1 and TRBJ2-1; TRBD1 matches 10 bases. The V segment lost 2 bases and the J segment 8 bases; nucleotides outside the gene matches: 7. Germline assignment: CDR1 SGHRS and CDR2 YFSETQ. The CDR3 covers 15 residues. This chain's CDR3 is CASSFRDRGGHEQFF. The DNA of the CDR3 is TGCGCCAGCAGCTTCCGGGACAGGGGAGGGCATGAGCAGTTCTTC.

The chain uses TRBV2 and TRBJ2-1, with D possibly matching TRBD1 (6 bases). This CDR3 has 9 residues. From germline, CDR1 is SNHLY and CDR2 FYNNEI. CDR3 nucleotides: TGTGCACAGGGCGTTGAGCAGTTCTTC. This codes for CAQGVEQFF.

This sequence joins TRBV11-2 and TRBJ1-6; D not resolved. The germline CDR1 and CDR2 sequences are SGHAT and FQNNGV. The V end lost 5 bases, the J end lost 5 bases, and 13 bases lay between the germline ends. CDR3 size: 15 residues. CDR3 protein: CASSVQAGHNSPLHF. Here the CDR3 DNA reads TGTGCCAGCAGCGTTCAGGCGGGTCATAATTCACCCCTCCACTTT.

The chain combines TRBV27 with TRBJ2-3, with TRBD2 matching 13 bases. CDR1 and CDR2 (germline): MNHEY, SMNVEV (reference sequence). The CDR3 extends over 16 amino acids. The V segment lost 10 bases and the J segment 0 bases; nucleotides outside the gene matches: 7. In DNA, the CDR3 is TGTGCCATCAGGACTAGCGGGGGCCCTAGCACAGATACGCAGTATTTT. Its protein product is CAIRTSGGPSTDTQYF.

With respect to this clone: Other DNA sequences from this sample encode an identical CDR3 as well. CDR3 DNA sequence: TGTGCCAGCAGTGAACAGGGTGGCTATGGCTACACCTTC. Protein: CASSEQGGYGYTF. The chain combines TRBV6-1 with TRBJ1-2; D perhaps matches TRBD1 (5 bases). The CDR3 consists of 13 residues. The germline V and J ends were trimmed by 2 bases and 4 bases, with 8 bases remaining between them. Germline CDR1 reads MNHNS; CDR2 reads SASEGT.

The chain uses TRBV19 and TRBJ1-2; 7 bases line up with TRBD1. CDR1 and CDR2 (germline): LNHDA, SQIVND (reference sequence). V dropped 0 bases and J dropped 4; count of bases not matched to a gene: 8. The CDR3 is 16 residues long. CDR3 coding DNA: TGTGCCAGTAGTATAGACGCTTCGACAGGGAGCTATGGCTACACCTTC. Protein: CASSIDASTGSYGYTF.

CDR3 amino acids: CASSTGSGYTF. In DNA, the CDR3 is TGTGCCAGCAGCACAGGTTCTGGCTACACCTTC. The chain employs TRBV7-2 and TRBJ1-2; possible D gene TRBD1, 5 bases. The V end lost 5 bases, the J end lost 7 bases, and 8 bases lay between the germline ends. This CDR3 is built from 11 residues. The germline V gene has CDR1 SGHTA and CDR2 FQGNSA.

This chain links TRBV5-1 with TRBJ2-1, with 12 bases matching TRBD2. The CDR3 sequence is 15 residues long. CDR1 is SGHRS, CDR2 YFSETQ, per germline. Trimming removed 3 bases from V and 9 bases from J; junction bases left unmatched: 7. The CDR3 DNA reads TGCGCCAGCAGCTCCTCTAGCGGGGGGGCCGGTGAGCAGTTCTTC. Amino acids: CASSSSSGGAGEQFF.

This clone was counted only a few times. The CDR3 bases are TGTGCCAGCAGCCAAGATATAGAGACAGGGGATGAAAAACTGTTTTTT. It yields the protein CASSQDIETGDEKLFF. The chain has TRBV3-1 (or the pseudogene TRBV3-2) and TRBJ1-4, with 8 positions matching TRBD1. There are 16 residues in the CDR3. Losses at the gene ends were 0 bases for V and 6 bases for J; bases not matched to a gene: 6. Germline loops: CDR1 LGHDT, CDR2 YNNKEL (reference sequence).

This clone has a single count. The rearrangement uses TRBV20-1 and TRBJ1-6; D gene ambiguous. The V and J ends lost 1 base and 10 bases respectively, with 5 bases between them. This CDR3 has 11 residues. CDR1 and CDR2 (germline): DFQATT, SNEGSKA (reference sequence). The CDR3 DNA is TGCAGTGCTAGAGTACAATCACCCCTCCACTTT. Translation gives CSARVQSPLHF.

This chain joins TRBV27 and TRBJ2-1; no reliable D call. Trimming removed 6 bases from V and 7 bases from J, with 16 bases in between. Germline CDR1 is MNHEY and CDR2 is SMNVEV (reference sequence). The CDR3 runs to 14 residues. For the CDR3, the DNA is TGTGCCAGCAGCTCACATCAAGTTCAAAATGAGCAGTTCTTC. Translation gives CASSSHQVQNEQFF.

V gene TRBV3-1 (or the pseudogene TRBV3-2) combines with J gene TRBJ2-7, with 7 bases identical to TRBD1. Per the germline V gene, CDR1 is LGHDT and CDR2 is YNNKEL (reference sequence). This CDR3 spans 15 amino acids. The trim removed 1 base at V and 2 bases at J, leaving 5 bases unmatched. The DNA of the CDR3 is TGTGCCAGCAGCCAAGGCTCAGGGACAGCCTACGAGCAGTACTTC. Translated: CASSQGSGTAYEQYF.

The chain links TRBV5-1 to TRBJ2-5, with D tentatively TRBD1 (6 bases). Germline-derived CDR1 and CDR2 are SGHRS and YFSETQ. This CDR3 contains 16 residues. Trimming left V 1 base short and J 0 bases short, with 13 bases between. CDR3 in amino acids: CASSLLPTGNQETQYF. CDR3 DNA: TGCGCCAGCAGCTTGCTGCCTACAGGGAACCAAGAGACCCAGTACTTC. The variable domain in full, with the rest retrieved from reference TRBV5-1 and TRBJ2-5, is KAGVTQTPRYLIKTRGQQVTLSCSPISGHRSVSWYQQTPGQGLQFLFEYFSETQRNKGNFPGRFSGRQFSNSRSEMNVSTLELGDSALYLCASSLLPTGNQETQYFGPGTRLLVL.

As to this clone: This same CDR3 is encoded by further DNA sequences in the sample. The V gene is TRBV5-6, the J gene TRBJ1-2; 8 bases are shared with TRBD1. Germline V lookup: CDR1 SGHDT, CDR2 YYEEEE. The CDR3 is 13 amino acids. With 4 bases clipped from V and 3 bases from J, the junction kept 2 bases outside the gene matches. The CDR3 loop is CASSPGQDYGYTF. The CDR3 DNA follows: TGTGCCAGCAGCCCGGGACAGGACTATGGCTACACCTTC.

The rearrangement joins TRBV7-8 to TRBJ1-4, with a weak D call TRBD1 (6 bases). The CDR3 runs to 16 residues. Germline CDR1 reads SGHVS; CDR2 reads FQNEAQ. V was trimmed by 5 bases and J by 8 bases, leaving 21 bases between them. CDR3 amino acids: CASSPLQGFKEEKLFF. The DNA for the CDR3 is TGTGCCAGCAGCCCACTACAGGGATTTAAAGAAGAAAAACTGTTTTTT.

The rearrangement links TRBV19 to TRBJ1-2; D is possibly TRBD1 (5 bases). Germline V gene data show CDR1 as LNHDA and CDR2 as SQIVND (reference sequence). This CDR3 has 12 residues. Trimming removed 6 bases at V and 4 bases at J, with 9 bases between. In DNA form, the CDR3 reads TGTGCCAGTAGGCGGGGCAGCTATGGCTACACCTTC. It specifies CASRRGSYGYTF.